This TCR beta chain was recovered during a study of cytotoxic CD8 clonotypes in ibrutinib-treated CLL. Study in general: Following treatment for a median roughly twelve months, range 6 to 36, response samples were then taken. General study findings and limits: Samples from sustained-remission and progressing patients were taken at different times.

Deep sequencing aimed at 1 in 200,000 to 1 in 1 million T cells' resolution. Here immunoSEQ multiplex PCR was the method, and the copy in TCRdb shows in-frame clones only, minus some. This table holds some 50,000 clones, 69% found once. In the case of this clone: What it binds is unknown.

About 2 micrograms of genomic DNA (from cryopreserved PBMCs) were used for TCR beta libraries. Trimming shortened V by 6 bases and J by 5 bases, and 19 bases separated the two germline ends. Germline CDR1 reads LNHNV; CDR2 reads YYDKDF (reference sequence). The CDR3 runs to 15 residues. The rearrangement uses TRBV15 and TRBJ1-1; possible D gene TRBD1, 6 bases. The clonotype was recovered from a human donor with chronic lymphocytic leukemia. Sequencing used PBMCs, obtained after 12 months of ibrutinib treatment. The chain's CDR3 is CATRGLMGARTEAFF. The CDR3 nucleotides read TGTGCCACCAGGGGTTTGATGGGGGCGCGGACTGAAGCTTTCTTT. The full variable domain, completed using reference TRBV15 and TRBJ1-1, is DAMVIQNPRYQVTQFGKPVTLSCSQTLNHNVMYWYQQKSSQAPKLLFHYYDKDFNNEADTPDNFQSRRPNTSFCFLDIRSPGLGDTAMYLCATRGLMGARTEAFFGQGTRLTVV.